This TCR beta chain was profiled in a study of T cells expressing NK-cell markers. The length of the CDR3 is 15 residues. TCRdb re-called the 5' RACE reads and shows each CDR3 protein once, DNA omitted. The sample table includes about 550,000 distinct CDR3 sequences. The sequencing sample was made of blood T cells: a sorted CD56 or NKG2C T cell subset, CD4+ or CD8+ T cells, or bulk PBMC T cells (not recorded which). J is TRBJ1-1 and V is TRBV12-3 or TRBV12-4; TCRdb's D call of TRBD1 is untestable without DNA. The clonotype comes from a man aged 18 to 30 in good health. Here the CDR3 reads CASRKDRGLGTEAFF.